A selection of T cell receptor beta chains follows, all from one sample in a study of blood T cell repertoires in COVID-19. Data came from immunoSEQ multiplex PCR; TCRdb stores just in-frame clones and leaves some out. The sample consists of more than 40,000 clones, about 90% of them appearing once. Source material: peripheral blood. The receptors derive from a man aged 55 to 70 with acute or convalescent COVID-19. Both conserved end residues are part of each CDR3. A D gene is named only where the DNA matches it firmly. Size tells how often a clone was seen (once, few, many) or the class of an expanded clone, and some rows leave it out.

d_gene	v_gene	len	abundance	j_gene	CDR3nt	CDR3aa
-	TRBV5-4	15	-	TRBJ1-2	TGTGCCAGCAGCCTCCTGCGCCAAGCCCCCTATGGCTACACCTTC	CASSLLRQAPYGYTF
TRBD1	TRBV7-8	19	-	TRBJ1-1	TGTGCCAGCAGCTTAGTTATGCGGGGGGGGACAGGAGCGAACACTGAAGCTTTCTTT	CASSLVMRGGTGANTEAFF
TRBD2	TRBV5-1	15	-	TRBJ2-3	TGCGCCAGCAGATCTAGCGGGGGGGCCTTCGATACGCAGTATTTT	CASRSSGGAFDTQYF
TRBD2	TRBV3-1/TRBV3-2	14	-	TRBJ2-5	TGTGCCAGCAGCCGAGCGGGGCGCCAAGAGACCCAGTACTTC	CASSRAGRQETQYF
-	TRBV9	11	-	TRBJ1-2	TGTGCCAGCAGCCCGGGCTATGGCTACACCTTC	CASSPGYGYTF
TRBD2	TRBV9	16	-	TRBJ2-1	TGTGCCAGCAGCGCCGTTCTAGCGGGGGGGCTCAATGAGCAGTTCTTC	CASSAVLAGGLNEQFF
-	TRBV6-1	12	few	TRBJ1-5	TGTGCCAGCAGTGAAAGGGGTCAGCCCCAGCATTTT	CASSERGQPQHF
-	TRBV18	16	-	TRBJ1-6	TGTGCCAGCTCACCACCGGCCAGCTCCTATAATTCACCCCTCCACTTT	CASSPPASSYNSPLHF
TRBD1	TRBV30	13	once	TRBJ1-3	TGTGCCTGGAGCGCAGGGGGCGGAAACACCATATATTTT	CAWSAGGGNTIYF
TRBD1	TRBV19	15	-	TRBJ1-6	TGTGCCAGTTCGGGGGGACAGGGCCGCGGTTCACCCCTCCACTTT	CASSGGQGRGSPLHF
TRBD2	TRBV9	15	-	TRBJ2-5	TGTGCCAGCAGCGTAGGAGGGACTACCCAAGAGACCCAGTACTTC	CASSVGGTTQETQYF
-	TRBV28	14	-	TRBJ1-3	TGTGCCAGCAGTTGGGGGGTTGCTGGAAACACCATATATTTT	CASSWGVAGNTIYF
-	TRBV30	16	-	TRBJ1-3	TGTGCCTGGAGTGTACTTGGGACATTCGAAGGAAACACCATATATTTT	CAWSVLGTFEGNTIYF
-	TRBV27	14	-	TRBJ1-1	TGTGCCAGCAGTTTAGGAAGCGCGAACACTGAAGCTTTCTTT	CASSLGSANTEAFF
-	TRBV10-3	15	once	TRBJ1-5	TGTGCCATCAGCGACAGGACAGATAGCAATCAGCCCCAGCATTTT	CAISDRTDSNQPQHF
-	TRBV3-1/TRBV3-2	13	-	TRBJ1-3	TGTGCCAGCAGCCCCCAGGGGATTGACACCATATATTTT	CASSPQGIDTIYF
-	TRBV10-1	16	few	TRBJ2-1	TGCGCCAGCAGTGCACTTGGGGCAGGGCCATACAATGAGCAGTTCTTC	CASSALGAGPYNEQFF
-	TRBV14	16	-	TRBJ1-4	TGTGCCAGCAGCCGAAATGTAGGAGGTCATCGGGAAAAACTGTTTTTT	CASSRNVGGHREKLFF
-	TRBV28	15	-	TRBJ1-4	TGTGCCAGCAGTCCCCCGGTTTTCACTAATGAAAAACTGTTTTTT	CASSPPVFTNEKLFF
-	TRBV6-5	15	-	TRBJ1-2	TGTGCCAGCAGTTACGACGGCGTACAGAACTATGGCTACACCTTC	CASSYDGVQNYGYTF
-	TRBV30	16	once	TRBJ2-3	TGTGCCTGGATATCGTGGGGACACGACGACACAGATACGCAGTATTTT	CAWISWGHDDTDTQYF
TRBD1	TRBV9	13	-	TRBJ1-1	TGTGCCAGCAGTGCCGCCGGGACAGGGCAAGCTTTCTTT	CASSAAGTGQAFF
TRBD1	TRBV25-1	16	-	TRBJ2-5	TGTGCCAGCCAAGAAGGAAGGACAGGGCGGGGAGAGACCCAGTACTTC	CASQEGRTGRGETQYF
-	TRBV2	12	-	TRBJ2-2	TGTGCCAGCAACGGGGGAGGCGGGGAGCTGTTTTTT	CASNGGGGELFF
-	TRBV11-2	16	medium-sized	TRBJ1-3	TGTGCCAGCAGCTTAGGGGGCCCTTTCTCTGGAAACACCATATATTTT	CASSLGGPFSGNTIYF
-	TRBV29-1	11	-	TRBJ1-2	TGCAGCGTTGAAAAGGCGGATGGCTACACCTTC	CSVEKADGYTF
-	TRBV7-8	18	-	TRBJ1-5	TGTGCCAGCAGCTTAGGACAGGTGGTTCCCAATAGCAATCAGCCCCAGCATTTT	CASSLGQVVPNSNQPQHF
TRBD1	TRBV27	15	-	TRBJ1-2	TGTGCCAGCAGTTCCCGGACAGGGGCGAGGTATGGCTACACCTTC	CASSSRTGARYGYTF
TRBD1	TRBV9	14	-	TRBJ1-6	TGTGCCAGCAGCGCGGGACAGGGTGGCTCACCCCTCCACTTT	CASSAGQGGSPLHF
-	TRBV4-3	14	-	TRBJ1-1	TGCGCCAGCTCTACCGACAGACTGAACACTGAAGCTTTCTTT	CASSTDRLNTEAFF
TRBD2	TRBV5-6	15	-	TRBJ2-1	TGTGCCAGCAGCCACGGACTAGCGGGGGACAATGAGCAGTTCTTC	CASSHGLAGDNEQFF
TRBD1	TRBV7-8	16	-	TRBJ1-6	TGTGCCAGCAGCTCCTTGACAGGGCCGACTAATTCACCCCTCCACTTT	CASSSLTGPTNSPLHF
-	TRBV7-8	16	-	TRBJ2-1	TGTGCCAGCAGCTTAGTCGGTCAGGGGTGGTACAATGAGCAGTTCTTC	CASSLVGQGWYNEQFF
TRBD1	TRBV18	17	-	TRBJ2-2	TGTGCCAGCTCACAGCTAACAGGGGGCGCAGGCACCGGGGAGCTGTTTTTT	CASSQLTGGAGTGELFF
TRBD1	TRBV9	15	-	TRBJ1-2	TGTGCCAGCAGCGTAGGACAGGGGAACCTTGCGGGCTACACCTTC	CASSVGQGNLAGYTF
-	TRBV5-6	15	-	TRBJ1-5	TGTGCCAGCAGCTCACAGGGTTCCGATAATCAGCCCCAGCATTTT	CASSSQGSDNQPQHF
-	TRBV5-5	15	-	TRBJ1-2	TGTGCCAGCAGCCCAGGGCGCGGGGGATCCTATGGCTACACCTTC	CASSPGRGGSYGYTF
TRBD1	TRBV11-2	14	-	TRBJ1-6	TGTGCCAGCAGCCGGACAGGGGATAATTCACCCCTCCACTTT	CASSRTGDNSPLHF
-	TRBV5-1	14	-	TRBJ2-5	TGCGCCAGCAGCACAGGGCGGAGGCAAGAGACCCAGTACTTC	CASSTGRRQETQYF
-	TRBV27	17	few	TRBJ1-6	TGTGCCAGCAGTCGAGCAGATGGGAGCTCCTATAATTCACCCCTCCACTTT	CASSRADGSSYNSPLHF
TRBD1	TRBV18	16	-	TRBJ1-2	TGTGCCAGCTCACCTCCCGGGACAGGGAACAAGGATGGCTACACCTTC	CASSPPGTGNKDGYTF
TRBD2	TRBV5-4	17	-	TRBJ2-3	TGTGCCAGCACGGAGGCTAGCGGGGGCCTTAGCACAGATACGCAGTATTTT	CASTEASGGLSTDTQYF
-	TRBV7-8	16	-	TRBJ2-5	TGTGCCAGCAGCCTACCCGGCGGGAACCACCAAGAGACCCAGTACTTC	CASSLPGGNHQETQYF
TRBD1	TRBV30	13	once	TRBJ1-1	TGTGCCTGGAGGGGACAGGGATTTACTGAAGCTTTCTTT	CAWRGQGFTEAFF
TRBD2	TRBV5-6	14	-	TRBJ2-7	TGTGCCAGCAGCTTGAGAACTAGCGGGAGATCACAGTACTTC	CASSLRTSGRSQYF
TRBD1	TRBV4-2	16	-	TRBJ1-4	TGTGCCAGCAGCCGGGGGGACAGCCAAACTAATGAAAAACTGTTTTTT	CASSRGDSQTNEKLFF
TRBD1	TRBV24-1	11	once	TRBJ1-3	TGTGCCGCAGGGGGCGGAAACACCATATATTTT	CAAGGGNTIYF
TRBD1	TRBV5-4	15	-	TRBJ2-7	TGTGCCAGCAGCCCTGGACAGGGAGTAGCGTACGAGCAGTACTTC	CASSPGQGVAYEQYF
TRBD1	TRBV4-3	17	-	TRBJ1-1	TGCGCCAGCAGCCAAGAAGGCGGGACAGGGGTGCACACTGAAGCTTTCTTT	CASSQEGGTGVHTEAFF
-	TRBV11-2	15	-	TRBJ2-3	TGTGCCAGCAGCCAAGACAGCTATCCCACAGATACGCAGTATTTT	CASSQDSYPTDTQYF
-	TRBV6-5	14	medium-sized	TRBJ1-1	TGTGCCAGCACCCACCCGGAGTTAGGGGCCGAAGCTTTCTTT	CASTHPELGAEAFF
-	TRBV11-2	13	-	TRBJ1-5	TGTGCCAGCAGCTTATTGTATAATCAGCCCCAGCATTTT	CASSLLYNQPQHF
TRBD1	TRBV2	15	-	TRBJ1-2	TGTGCCAGCAAACTCGGGACAGGGGAGTACTATGGCTACACCTTC	CASKLGTGEYYGYTF
TRBD1	TRBV11-2	15	-	TRBJ2-1	TGTGCCAGCAGCTTGGCGACAGGGGTTATGAATGAGCAGTTCTTC	CASSLATGVMNEQFF
-	TRBV6-2/TRBV6-3	15	-	TRBJ2-1	TGTGCCAGCACCCCCCTTAGCGGTTTCTACAATGAGCAGTTCTTC	CASTPLSGFYNEQFF